Here is one TCR beta chain with its context. Its antigen is still unknown. The sample holds no much larger clone one base away, and base qualities are not on file. The immunoSEQ Assay, a bias-controlled multiplex PCR, was used to amplify TCRbeta CDR3 regions from genomic DNA. In the source study's methods: The number of nucleated cells in each sample was estimated from the amplification of reference gene primers within the assay. To quantify the absolute abundance of each unique TCRbeta CDR3 rearrangement, sequence reads were collapsed and filtered. For each sample, productive Simpson clonality was calculated as the square root of Simpson's diversity index over productive rearrangements. TCRdb carries this immuneACCESS record with in-frame sequences only. Its versions omit some clonotypes, under half of them owing to an unresolved V gene in the studies checked, with the rest unexplained. V and J calls and clone size come straight from that table; D and trimming were deduced from the DNA. The sample includes approximately 50,000 clones, with about 85% observed a single time. The ten largest clonotypes hold roughly 6.7% of the sample.

This sample stems from a study of blood T cell repertoires in COVID-19 (TCRdb year 2020). At the level of the whole study: Samples covering the acute and convalescent phases of COVID-19 were provided by collaborators in the United States, Italy and Spain. Where HLA class I and class II types were available, the types were taken from metadata supplied by the sample provider, not from assay-based typing. A de-identified subject ID, COVID-19 status, age in years and sex were almost always included in the sample metadata. The prospective study material was composed of cDNA or gDNA derived from T cells, B-cell-depleted T cells, or PBMCs. Samples were obtained from the ongoing ImmuneRACE study (first 160 participants) and from approximately 1,200 subjects provided by 6 global collaborators. The repertoires were released in a freely available public database meant as a resource for research on the immune response to SARS-CoV-2. Subjects who had been exposed to COVID-19, were actively infected with it, or had recovered from it provided the deeply sampled blood TCRbeta repertoires that made up the dataset. Overall study outcomes, separate from this receptor: Clinical and demographic metadata were provided uncurated, with the amount varying by source and participant.

Collaborating institutions collected whole blood in K2EDTA tubes following their own protocols. For TCRbeta analysis, collaborator samples were shipped as frozen whole blood, as isolated PBMCs, or as DNA extracted from either sample type. The germline V gene sets CDR1 to SGDLS and CDR2 to YYNGEE. From its cysteine to its phenylalanine, the CDR3 spans 14 amino acids. Only CDR3 DNA is held: 42 bases, read in frame from base 1. The germline V and J ends show losses of 2 bases and 0 bases respectively, and no gene match explains 0 bases of the junction. Sample: peripheral blood. This sequence originates from a man aged 60 to 69 with acute or convalescent COVID-19. Rearrangement joined TRBV9 to TRBJ1-1; the central 8 bases match TRBD1. The sequenced DNA: TGTGCCAGCAGCGTGACAGGGGTGAACACTGAAGCTTTCTTT. The resulting protein is CASSVTGVNTEAFF.